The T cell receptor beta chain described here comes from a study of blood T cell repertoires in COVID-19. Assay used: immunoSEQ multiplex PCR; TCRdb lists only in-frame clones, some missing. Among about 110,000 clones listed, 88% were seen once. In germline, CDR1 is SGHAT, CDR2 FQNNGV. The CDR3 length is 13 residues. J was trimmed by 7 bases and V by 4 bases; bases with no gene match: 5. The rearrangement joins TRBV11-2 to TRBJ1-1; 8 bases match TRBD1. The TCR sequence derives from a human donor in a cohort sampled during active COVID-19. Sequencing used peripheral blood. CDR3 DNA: TGTGCCAGCAGCTGGGACAGGCCTTATGAAGCTTTCTTT. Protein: CASSWDRPYEAFF.